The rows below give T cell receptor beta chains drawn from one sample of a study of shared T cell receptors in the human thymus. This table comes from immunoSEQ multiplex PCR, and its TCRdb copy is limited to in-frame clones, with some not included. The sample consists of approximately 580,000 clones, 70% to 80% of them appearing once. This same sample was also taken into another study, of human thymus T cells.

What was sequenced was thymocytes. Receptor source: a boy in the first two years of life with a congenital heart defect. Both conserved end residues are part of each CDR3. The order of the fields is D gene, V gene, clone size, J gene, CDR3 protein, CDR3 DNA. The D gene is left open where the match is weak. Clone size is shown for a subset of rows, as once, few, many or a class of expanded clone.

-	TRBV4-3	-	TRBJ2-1	CASSPGTTVNNEQFF	TGCGCCAGCAGCCCCGGGACAACCGTCAACAATGAGCAGTTCTTC
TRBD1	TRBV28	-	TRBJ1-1	CASSLWGQGVAEAFF	TGTGCCAGCAGTTTATGGGGACAGGGGGTAGCTGAAGCTTTCTTT
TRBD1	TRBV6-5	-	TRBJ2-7	CASSYRDRDPKLYF	TGTGCCAGCAGTTACCGGGACAGGGATCCCAAGTTGTACTTC
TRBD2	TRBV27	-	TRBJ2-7	CASSPLGLAGDYEQYF	TGTGCCAGCAGTCCGCTGGGACTAGCGGGAGACTACGAGCAGTACTTC
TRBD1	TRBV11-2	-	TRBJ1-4	CASRGQGAPNEKLFF	TGTGCCAGCAGGGGACAGGGGGCACCTAATGAAAAACTGTTTTTT
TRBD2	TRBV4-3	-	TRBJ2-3	CASSQRGTLAGGPDTQYF	TGCGCCAGCAGCCAACGCGGAACGCTAGCGGGAGGGCCGGATACGCAGTATTTT
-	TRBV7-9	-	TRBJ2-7	CASSGLGEQYF	TGTGCCAGCAGCGGCCTCGGGGAGCAGTACTTC
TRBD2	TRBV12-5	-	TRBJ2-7	CASGLGLAGGSEQYF	TGTGCTAGTGGTTTGGGGCTAGCGGGAGGATCCGAGCAGTACTTC
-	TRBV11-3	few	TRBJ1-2	CASSLSGAGRYTF	TGTGCCAGCAGCTTAAGCGGCGCCGGGCGCTACACCTTC
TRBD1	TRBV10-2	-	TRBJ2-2	CASNTRQGNTGELFF	TGCGCCAGCAATACCAGACAGGGCAACACCGGGGAGCTGTTTTTT
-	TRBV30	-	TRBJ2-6	CACPVDSASGANVLTF	TGTGCCTGCCCCGTGGACTCCGCCTCTGGGGCCAACGTCCTGACTTTC
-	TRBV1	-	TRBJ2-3	CTSSLLLEDTQYF	TGCACCAGCAGCCTCCTACTTGAAGATACGCAGTATTTT
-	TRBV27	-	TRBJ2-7	CASSLSIDRFSSYEQYF	TGTGCCAGCAGTTTATCGATTGATCGATTTAGCTCCTACGAGCAGTACTTC
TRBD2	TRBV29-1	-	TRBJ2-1	CSVEEGGVGTSGYNEQFF	TGCAGCGTTGAAGAGGGCGGTGTGGGGACTAGCGGCTACAATGAGCAGTTCTTC
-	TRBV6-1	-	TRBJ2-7	CASVLYRVGPPGQYF	TGTGCCAGCGTCCTGTACAGGGTGGGGCCCCCCGGGCAGTACTTC
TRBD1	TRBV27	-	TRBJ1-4	CASSPRIQGSYEKLFF	TGTGCCAGCAGTCCCCGCATACAGGGGAGCTATGAAAAACTGTTTTTT